These 18 T cell receptor beta chains came from one sample sequenced in a study of Graves' ophthalmopathy and Graves' hyperthyroidism. Amplification of the TCR beta CDR3 regions used RNA transcripts (as template). Amplification began with first-round RT-PCR using HTBI primers, then second-round multiplex PCR was performed. In TCRdb, the multiplex PCR reads were re-called with MiXCR into one record per CDR3 protein. The repertoire includes almost 750,000 distinct CDR3 sequences, around 40% of them detected once, and less than 55% sits in the top ten. The sample was peripheral blood. The source is an adult man with Graves' ophthalmopathy.

Ten or more counts support this clonotype. The chain combines TRBV11-2 with TRBJ2-5; 7 bases align to TRBD2. The CDR3 sequence is 13 residues long. J lost 5 bases, V lost 8 bases, and 8 bases had no gene match. CDR1 is SGHAT and CDR2 is FQNNGV in the germline V gene. CDR3 bases: TGTGCCAGCGGGCGGGAGTCGGTTGAGACCCAGTACTTC. It translates to CASGRESVETQYF.

This clonotype occurred a few times. This rearrangement joins TRBV12-3 or TRBV12-4 to TRBJ1-6; a weak D match, TRBD1 (5 bases). Deletions cut 2 bases from V and 7 bases from J, with 12 bases between. The CDR3 extends over 15 amino acids. DNA of the CDR3: TGTGCCAGCAGTTTATCCTTGAGGGGAAATTCACCCCTCCACTTT. Protein: CASSLSLRGNSPLHF.

In DNA, the CDR3 is TGTGCCAGTAGTAAGGGTCCCCGGGGACGCCTCTCTGGGGCCAACGTCCTGACTTTC. This gives the protein CASSKGPRGRLSGANVLTF. The V gene is TRBV19, the J gene TRBJ2-6; D tentatively fits TRBD1 or TRBD2 (5 bases each). Germline CDR1 and CDR2: LNHDA and SQIVND (reference sequence). V was clipped by 4 bases and J by 0 bases, with 19 bases between them. The CDR3 has 19 residues.

As concerns this clonotype: This sequence may be a read error, since a much larger clone differs from it by one base. This is likely a read error, given that the CDR3 carries no conserved phenylalanine or tryptophan at its end. The chain joins TRBV2 to TRBJ2-2; D remains unclear. V dropped 4 bases and J dropped 6 bases, with 6 bases sitting between them. Germline V gene sequence: CDR1 SNHLY, CDR2 FYNNEI. The CDR3 extends over 12 amino acids. CDR3 in DNA: TGTGCCAGCAGTGCAGGACCCGGGGAGCTGTTTTCT. Its protein product is CASSAGPGELFS.

This clonotype was picked up a small number of times. The chain couples TRBV4-1 to TRBJ1-2; weak D call: TRBD1 (6 bases). This CDR3 spans 17 amino acids. Trimming left V 2 bases short and J 0 bases short, with 16 bases between. Germline loops: CDR1 MGHRA, CDR2 YSYEKL. CDR3 loop: CASSQPQTDSANYGYTF. The CDR3 DNA reads TGCGCCAGCAGCCAACCGCAGACGGACAGCGCTAACTATGGCTACACCTTC.

The chain joins TRBV6-1 to TRBJ2-7; 7 nucleotides match TRBD1. The ends lost 2 bases at V and 2 bases at J; junction bases unmatched: 6. Germline CDR1 MNHNS, CDR2 SASEGT. The CDR3 has 15 residues. The CDR3 DNA is TGTGCCAGCAGTGAAACCGGACAGGTAGCCTACGAGCAGTACTTC. Amino acid sequence: CASSETGQVAYEQYF.

This clonotype has a count of ten or more. The chain recombines TRBV2 with TRBJ2-2; 7 bases align to TRBD1. Germline lookup yields CDR1 SNHLY and CDR2 FYNNEI. This CDR3 comprises 15 residues. With 9 bases clipped from V and 0 bases from J, the junction kept 7 bases outside the gene matches. DNA of the CDR3: TGTGCCAGACTAAGGGACAGCTCGAACACCGGGGAGCTGTTTTTT. Its protein product is CARLRDSSNTGELFF.

V and J are TRBV7-2 and TRBJ2-2, with TRBD1 matching 8 bases. Germline trimming cut 2 bases from V and 7 bases from J; bases unmatched to any gene: 9. There are 16 residues in the CDR3. Germline CDR1 reads SGHTA; CDR2 reads FQGNSA. CDR3 protein: CASSLRSGGGIGELFF. In DNA, the CDR3 is TGTGCCAGCAGCTTACGGTCAGGGGGCGGAATCGGGGAGCTGTTTTTT.

As to this clonotype: Just one base apart from a much larger clone, this may be a read error. The chain has TRBV5-4 and TRBJ1-4; D gene ambiguous. The ends were cut back, 7 bases at V and 0 bases at J, with 10 bases in the middle. CDR3 size: 14 residues. CDR1 is SGHNT, CDR2 YYREEE, per germline (reference sequence). As DNA, the CDR3 is TGTGCCAGCGGCCACGGAGCAACTAATGAAAAACTGTTTTTT. This encodes CASGHGATNEKLFF.

Written as DNA, the CDR3 is TGTGCCACCAGCAGAGATCGGGGTCGGTCACCCCTCCACTTT. It translates to CATSRDRGRSPLHF. V usage is TRBV15 and J usage is TRBJ1-6, with no clear D. Trimming removed 0 bases at V and 10 bases at J, with 10 bases between. The germline CDR1 and CDR2 sequences are LNHNV and YYDKDF (reference sequence). The length of the CDR3 is 14 residues.

Remarks on this clonotype: Compared with germline, one end of the junction differs, possibly owing to a read error. The J gene is TRBJ1-6, the V gene TRBV10-3; no clear D. Germline CDR1 ENHRY, CDR2 SYGVKD. The CDR3 sequence is 15 residues long. This CDR3 reads CASSYSGTYNSPLHF. The CDR3 nucleotides are TGTGCCAGCAGTTACTCGGGGACCTATAATTCACCCCTCCACTTT.

Comments on this clonotype: Since the CDR3 does not end with the conserved phenylalanine or tryptophan, this likely comes from a read error. The limits of the CDR3 on the DNA are not certain, so only TCRdb's listed CDR3 is given. The chain has TRBV29-1 and TRBJ2-7; the table's TRBD1 call for D was not verified on the DNA. The germline gives CDR1 SQVTM, CDR2 ANQGSEA. The CDR3 has 10 residues if both end residues are counted. CDR3 sequence: CSVPSTGGCL.

This clonotype was seen only a few times. CDR3 sequence reads: CASSIEPFKGTEAFF. The CDR3 nucleotides are TGTGCCAGTAGTATAGAGCCCTTCAAGGGGACTGAAGCTTTCTTT. This sequence joins TRBV19 and TRBJ1-1; possible D gene TRBD1, 5 bases. V lost 0 bases and J lost 5, with 13 bases in between. Germline V gene lookup returns CDR1 LNHDA and CDR2 SQIVND (reference sequence). The CDR3 contains 15 residues.

The CDR3: CSVQLSDRVIETQYF. DNA for the CDR3: TGCAGCGTTCAATTATCGGACAGGGTAATAGAGACCCAGTACTTC. V usage is TRBV29-1 and J usage is TRBJ2-5, with TRBD1 matching 8 bases. The length of the CDR3 is 15 residues. Per the germline V gene, CDR1 is SQVTM and CDR2 is ANQGSEA. Unmatched junction bases numbered 12, after V lost 5 bases and J lost 4 bases.

The V call is TRBV11-2, the J call TRBJ2-5; tentative D call: TRBD1 (8 bases). The CDR3 spans 17 residues. Trimming pared 5 bases from V and 5 bases from J, leaving 24 bases between. The germline gives CDR1 SGHAT, CDR2 FQNNGV. Here the CDR3 DNA reads TGTGCCAGCAGCCTCACAGCGGGACAGGTTAAAGAGGAGACCCAGTACTTC. It yields the protein CASSLTAGQVKEETQYF.

This clonotype was picked up a small number of times. At one end, the junction sequence differs from germline, possibly due to a read error. The chain links TRBV10-3 to TRBJ1-5; D possibly corresponds to TRBD1 (5 bases). The CDR3 length is 15 residues. The V gene's germline CDR1 is ENHRY and CDR2 SYGVKD. CDR3 sequence: CASSWRGRSNQPQHF. The CDR3 DNA reads as TGTGCCAGCAGTTGGAGGGGAAGAAGCAATCAGCCCCAGCATTTT.

Only a few counts were recorded for this clonotype. The chain is built from TRBV11-2 and TRBJ1-2; the match to TRBD1 covers 8 bases. The CDR3 has 13 residues. Germline values: CDR1 SGHAT, CDR2 FQNNGV. V lost 5 bases, J lost 6 bases, and 5 bases stayed unmatched. CDR3 coding DNA: TGTGCCAGCAGCATACCGACAGGGGATGGCTACACCTTC. Residues: CASSIPTGDGYTF.

The CDR3 here is CSASKAGGPYEQYF. CDR3 bases: TGCAGTGCTAGTAAGGCAGGGGGACCCTACGAGCAGTACTTC. The rearrangement uses TRBV20-1 and TRBJ2-7, with 7 bases that match TRBD1. From germline, CDR1 is DFQATT and CDR2 SNEGSKA (reference sequence). V trimming: 3 bases; J trimming: 2 bases; junction bases outside the gene matches: 7. This CDR3 has 14 amino acids.